Listed here are 19 T cell receptor beta chains from one sample, sequenced in a study of shared clonotypes between healthy human individuals. Assay: immunoSEQ multiplex PCR; the TCRdb copy retains only in-frame clones and omits some. The table includes some 2,000,000 clones, roughly 95% detected once. Sequencing input: naive CD4+ T cells sorted from blood. Subset reported: CD45RA+ positively selected. The receptors derive from a man aged 18-30 years in good health.

A note on this clone: Other DNA sequences from this sample encode an identical CDR3 as well. The chain combines TRBV7-9 with TRBJ2-1; D ambiguous. The germline V gene has CDR1 SEHNR and CDR2 FQNEAQ (reference sequence). Between the trimmed V and J ends, which lost 2 bases and 0 bases, there was a span of 8 bases. CDR3 size: 15 residues. CDR3 nucleotide sequence: TGTGCCAGCAGCTTAAGAGAGAGCTCCTACAATGAGCAGTTCTTC. Amino acids: CASSLRESSYNEQFF. Based on the CDR3 plus reference TRBV7-9 and TRBJ2-1, the full variable domain is DTGVSQNPRHKITKRGQNVTFRCDPISEHNRLYWYRQTLGQGPEFLTYFQNEAQLEKSRLLSDRFSAERPKGSFSTLEIQRTEQGDSAMYLCASSLRESSYNEQFFGPGTRLTVL.

J is TRBJ1-1 and V is TRBV28; D remains unclear. Trimming shortened V by 4 bases and J by 4 bases, and 7 bases separated the two germline ends. Germline values: CDR1 MDHEN, CDR2 SYDVKM. CDR3 length equals 12 residues. The DNA of the CDR3 is TGTGCCAGCAGTTACACCCCCACTGAAGCTTTCTTT. This encodes CASSYTPTEAFF. The variable domain in full, completed from reference TRBV28 and TRBJ1-1, reads DVKVTQSSRYLVKRTGEKVFLECVQDMDHENMFWYRQDPGLGLRLIYFSYDVKMKEKGDIPEGYSVSREKKERFSLILESASTNQTSMYLCASSYTPTEAFFGQGTRLTVV.

The rearrangement uses TRBV2 and TRBJ2-3, with 9 bases identical to TRBD1. Germline V gene lookup returns CDR1 SNHLY and CDR2 FYNNEI. This CDR3 comprises 13 residues. V shed 10 bases, J shed 6 bases, and the junction held 8 bases outside the gene matches. This CDR3 reads CANPGQGADTQYF. For the CDR3, the DNA is TGTGCCAACCCGGGACAGGGAGCGGATACGCAGTATTTT.

This clone was observed a few times. V gene TRBV4-1 combines with J gene TRBJ2-7; 9 bases map to TRBD2. V trimming: 6 bases; J trimming: 3 bases; junction bases outside the gene matches: 6. Germline V gene data show CDR1 as MGHRA and CDR2 as YSYEKL. This CDR3 spans 14 amino acids. CDR3 residues: CASRVREGLYEQYF. CDR3 DNA: TGCGCCAGCAGAGTGCGGGAGGGCCTCTACGAGCAGTACTTC.

The chain is built from TRBV4-1 and TRBJ2-7, with 9 positions matching TRBD2. Germline V gene sequence: CDR1 MGHRA, CDR2 YSYEKL. The ends lost 3 bases at V and 4 bases at J; junction bases unmatched: 10. This CDR3 spans 16 amino acids. The CDR3 region is CASSHGPRGGVYEQYF. CDR3 DNA sequence: TGCGCCAGCAGCCACGGACCGCGGGGGGGCGTGTACGAGCAGTACTTC.

The rearrangement joins TRBV6-5 to TRBJ2-7; 9 bases fit TRBD1. The germline V gene encodes CDR1 MNHEY and CDR2 SVGAGI. J gave up 6 bases and V 3 bases, and 9 bases lay outside the gene matches. This CDR3 region has 15 residues. CDR3 DNA: TGTGCCAGCAGTTATGCCCGGGACAGGGAACCCGAGCAGTACTTC. Its translation: CASSYARDREPEQYF.

As regards this clone: Compared with germline, one end of the junction differs, possibly owing to a read error. V usage is TRBV7-7 and J usage is TRBJ2-7, with a tentative D call TRBD1 (5 bases). Germline values: CDR1 SSHAT, CDR2 FNYEAQ (reference sequence). The CDR3 has 14 residues. DNA for the CDR3: TGTGCTAGCAGTGTCGGGCAGGGCACCTACGAGCAGTACTTC. Its translation is CASSVGQGTYEQYF. The full variable domain, its missing parts supplied by reference TRBV7-7 and TRBJ2-7, is GAGVSQSPRYKVTKRGQDVTLRCDPISSHATLYWYQQALGQGPEFLTYFNYEAQPDKSGLPSDRFSAERPEGSISTLTIQRTEQRDSAMYRCASSVGQGTYEQYFGPGTRLTVT.

The J gene is TRBJ1-5, the V gene TRBV10-3; TRBD1 agrees at 8 bases. The germline V gene encodes CDR1 ENHRY and CDR2 SYGVKD. The CDR3 loop spans 13 amino acids. The V gene end was trimmed by 8 bases and the J gene end by 5 bases; junction bases not matched to a gene: 5. CDR3 in DNA: TGTGCCATCGGACAGGGAGGAGATCAGCCCCAGCATTTT. It is translated as CAIGQGGDQPQHF.

The rearrangement uses TRBV4-1 and TRBJ2-1; a weak D match, TRBD2 (6 bases). V was shortened by 8 bases and J by 6 bases, with 26 bases between the two germline ends. This CDR3 has 17 amino acids. Per the germline V gene, CDR1 is MGHRA and CDR2 is YSYEKL. Written as DNA, the CDR3 is TGCGCCAGCGGAAGGGCCGGGACTTCTTTCGGGGGCAATGAGCAGTTCTTC. Translation: CASGRAGTSFGGNEQFF.

This chain connects TRBV30 to TRBJ2-1; TRBD1 matches 9 bases. V dropped 2 bases and J dropped 1; count of bases not matched to a gene: 9. Germline V gives CDR1 GTSNPN, CDR2 SVGIG (reference sequence). This CDR3 has 17 amino acids. The CDR3 sequence: CAWSFTLTGGSYNEQFF. The CDR3 bases are TGTGCCTGGAGTTTCACCTTGACAGGGGGTTCCTACAATGAGCAGTTCTTC. Full variable domain (rest looked up from reference TRBV30 and TRBJ2-1): SQTIHQWPATLVQPVGSPLSLECTVEGTSNPNLYWYRQAAGRGLQLLFYSVGIGQISSEVPQNLSASRPQDRQFILSSKKLLLSDSGFYLCAWSFTLTGGSYNEQFFGPGTRLTVL.

The chain is built from TRBV6-5 and TRBJ1-1; perhaps TRBD1 as D (5 bases). Trimming left V 10 bases short and J 0 bases short, with 12 bases between. This CDR3 is 13 amino acids long. Germline CDR1 MNHEY, CDR2 SVGAGI. DNA of the CDR3: TGTGCCACAGAGGGACCCTTGAACACTGAAGCTTTCTTT. Protein: CATEGPLNTEAFF.

The chain couples TRBV6-5 to TRBJ2-3; D remains ambiguous. V lost 6 bases, J lost 6 bases, and 13 bases lay in between. The CDR3 extends over 13 amino acids. CDR1 MNHEY and CDR2 SVGAGI come from the germline V gene. CDR3 nucleotides: TGTGCCAGCAGAGCTGACCCGGTCGATACGCAGTATTTT. Amino acid sequence: CASRADPVDTQYF.

As for this clone: Other DNA sequences in the same sample also yield this CDR3. The J gene is TRBJ2-7, the V gene TRBV19, with a tentative D call TRBD1 (6 bases). The V gene's germline CDR1 is LNHDA and CDR2 SQIVND (reference sequence). The CDR3 sequence is 15 residues long. Deletions cut 3 bases from V and 2 bases from J, with 14 bases between. For the CDR3, the DNA is TGTGCCAGTAGTATCGAAGGCAGGGGACCCTACGAGCAGTACTTC. As protein: CASSIEGRGPYEQYF.

This clone was seen once. The chain employs TRBV5-6 and TRBJ2-1; 7 bases are a match to TRBD2. V was clipped by 4 bases and J by 2 bases; unmatched bases: 6. Per germline, CDR1 SGHDT and CDR2 YYEEEE. This CDR3 has 15 amino acids. The CDR3 here is CASSPMAGAYNEQFF. CDR3 sequence (DNA): TGTGCCAGCAGCCCCATGGCGGGGGCCTACAATGAGCAGTTCTTC.

The chain uses TRBV25-1 and TRBJ2-2, with D perhaps matching TRBD1 (7 bases). Per the germline V gene, CDR1 is MGHDK and CDR2 is SYGVNS. V gave up 2 bases and J gave up 4 bases, with 11 bases separating them. The CDR3 runs to 15 residues. The CDR3 loop reads CASSEGQGGTGELFF. The CDR3 coding sequence is TGTGCCAGCAGTGAAGGGCAGGGGGGCACCGGGGAGCTGTTTTTT.

The V call is TRBV7-9, the J call TRBJ1-4; D gene uncertain. CDR1 and CDR2 (germline): SEHNR, FQNEAQ (reference sequence). The CDR3 extends over 15 amino acids. Trimming removed 2 bases from V and 1 base from J, with 8 bases in between. The CDR3 here is CASSLMRGTNEKLFF. CDR3 sequence (DNA): TGTGCCAGCAGCTTAATGAGAGGAACTAATGAAAAACTGTTTTTT.

V usage is TRBV2 and J usage is TRBJ2-1; D is uncertain. The germline V gene has CDR1 SNHLY and CDR2 FYNNEI. The germline V and J ends were trimmed by 6 bases and 8 bases, with 14 bases remaining between them. The CDR3 sequence is 13 residues long. The CDR3 DNA is TGTGCCAGCAGAATGGACCTAATCCATGAGCAGTTCTTC. Protein: CASRMDLIHEQFF.

The chain employs TRBV6-1 and TRBJ1-6; weak D call: TRBD1 (5 bases). V was shortened by 4 bases and J by 4 bases, with 11 bases between the two germline ends. CDR3 length: 15 amino acids. CDR1 and CDR2 (germline): MNHNS, SASEGT. In DNA, the CDR3 is TGTGCCAGCAGTGGGGGCGGTGGATATAATTCACCCCTCCACTTT. This codes for CASSGGGGYNSPLHF.

The chain uses TRBV2 and TRBJ1-3; D perhaps matches TRBD1 (6 bases). The CDR3 spans 13 residues. CDR1 and CDR2 (germline): SNHLY, FYNNEI. V lost 6 bases and J 9 bases, leaving 15 bases between the germline ends. In nucleotides, the CDR3 is TGTGCCAGCAGAGGACAGTCCCAGGGCACCATATATTTT. Amino acid sequence: CASRGQSQGTIYF.